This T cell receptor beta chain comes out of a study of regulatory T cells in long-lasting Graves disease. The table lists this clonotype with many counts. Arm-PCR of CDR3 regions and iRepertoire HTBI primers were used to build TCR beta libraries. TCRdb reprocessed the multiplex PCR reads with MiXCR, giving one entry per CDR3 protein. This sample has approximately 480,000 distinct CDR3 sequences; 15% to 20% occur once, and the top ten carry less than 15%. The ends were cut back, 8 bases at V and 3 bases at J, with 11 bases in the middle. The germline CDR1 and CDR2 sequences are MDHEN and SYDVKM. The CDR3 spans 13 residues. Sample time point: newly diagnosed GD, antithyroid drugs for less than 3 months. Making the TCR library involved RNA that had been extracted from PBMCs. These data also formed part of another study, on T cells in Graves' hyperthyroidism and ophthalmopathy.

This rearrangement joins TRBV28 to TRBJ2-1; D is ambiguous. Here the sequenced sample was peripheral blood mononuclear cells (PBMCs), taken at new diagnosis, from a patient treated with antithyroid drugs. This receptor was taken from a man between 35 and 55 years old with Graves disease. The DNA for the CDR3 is TGTGCCAGCCTACAGCCTTTCTACAATGAGCAGTTCTTC. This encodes CASLQPFYNEQFF.